Given below is one TCR beta chain in context. The data were obtained in a study of blood T cell repertoires in COVID-19. Whole-study context: Italy, Spain and the United States were the sources of the convalescent and acute COVID-19 samples. T cells, B-cell-depleted T cells, or PBMCs provided the cDNA or gDNA that served as material.

In the source study's methods: Estimated nucleated cell counts came from reference gene primer amplification. Using immunoSEQ multiplex PCR, the repertoire was profiled, and TCRdb retains in-frame clones only, with some absent. D and trimming were read from the DNA, whereas the V and J calls and clone size are those reported in that table. The table lists 180,000 or so clones, 76% of them singletons. The junction had 3 bases not matched to a gene; V was cut back by 0 bases and J by 5 bases. The CDR3 extends over 15 amino acids. Germline CDR1 reads LGHDT; CDR2 reads YNNKEL (reference sequence). The chain recombines TRBV3-1 (or the pseudogene TRBV3-2) with TRBJ2-3; 9 bases fit TRBD1. Sequenced: peripheral blood. This sequence originates from a woman aged 50 to 60 with active or convalescent COVID-19. The CDR3 reads CASSQDYRGRDTQYF. DNA of the CDR3: TGTGCCAGCAGCCAAGATTACAGGGGGCGAGATACGCAGTATTTT.